The 27 T cell receptor beta chains reported below all come from one sample, sequenced in a study of T cells after yellow fever vaccination. TCRdb re-derived calls from the 5' RACE reads in MiXCR, one entry per CDR3 protein. The data show 310,000 or so distinct CDR3 sequences, more than 3% seen once. Specimen: PBMCs, collected on the day of the yellow fever booster vaccination. Receptors were obtained from a young man who received the YFV17D yellow fever vaccine.

This clonotype was seen repeatedly, ten times or more. This chain uses TRBV18 with TRBJ2-1; a possible D gene is TRBD1 (6 bases). Germline values: CDR1 KGHSH, CDR2 LQKENI. The V end was cut by 1 base, the J end by 4 bases, with 17 bases between. CDR3 length: 17 amino acids. CDR3 DNA sequence: TGTGCCAGCTCACCACATTCGGGCAGGGGCGCTTACAATGAGCAGTTCTTC. Residues: CASSPHSGRGAYNEQFF.

To note about this clonotype: Given the absence of the conserved phenylalanine or tryptophan at the CDR3 end, a read error is likely. V is TRBV12-3 or TRBV12-4 and J is TRBJ2-1; D is uncertain. The CDR3 covers 13 residues. Trimming removed 1 base at V and 10 bases at J, with 11 bases between. CDR3 residues: CASSLEVFREQFL. The CDR3 coding sequence is TGTGCCAGCAGTTTAGAGGTATTTAGGGAGCAGTTCTTG.

The gene calls are TRBV4-1 and TRBJ2-3, with 11 nucleotides matching TRBD2. Germline-derived CDR1 and CDR2 are MGHRA and YSYEKL. This CDR3 has 19 amino acids. The V and J ends lost 1 base and 5 bases, in that order; junction bases with no gene match: 14. CDR3: CASSQAPPLSGGAKDTQYF. Here the CDR3 DNA reads TGCGCCAGCAGCCAAGCCCCCCCACTTAGCGGGGGGGCTAAAGATACGCAGTATTTT.

The gene calls are TRBV24-1 and TRBJ1-1; D unclear. V gave up 7 bases and J gave up 8 bases, with 13 bases separating them. The CDR3 length is 12 residues. Germline V gene sequence: CDR1 KGHDR, CDR2 SFDVKD. The CDR3 bases are TGTGCCACCAGACCCGGGATTACCGAAGCTTTCTTT. It codes for CATRPGITEAFF.

This sequence joins TRBV12-3 or TRBV12-4 and TRBJ2-2; no reliable D call. The CDR3 length is 14 residues. The V end was cut by 6 bases, the J end by 4 bases, with 12 bases between. The CDR3 DNA sequence: TGTGCCAGCAGGTCCTACAGAGGCACCGGGGAGCTGTTTTTT. Amino acids: CASRSYRGTGELFF.

There are a few counts of this clonotype. V gene TRBV29-1 combines with J gene TRBJ2-5; TRBD1 matches at 7 bases. CDR3 length: 12 amino acids. V dropped 4 bases and J dropped 2; count of bases not matched to a gene: 1. Germline V gene lookup returns CDR1 SQVTM and CDR2 ANQGSEA. CDR3 coding DNA: TGCAGCGTTGTGGGACAGCAAGAGACCCAGTACTTC. Its protein product is CSVVGQQETQYF.

This clonotype was seen more than once but under ten times. The chain carries TRBV29-1 and TRBJ2-1; 8 bases are a match to TRBD1. Germline loops: CDR1 SQVTM, CDR2 ANQGSEA. CDR3 length: 14 residues. V was clipped by 7 bases and J by 4 bases; unmatched bases: 9. The CDR3 here is CSGRAGGLYNEQFF. CDR3 DNA sequence: TGCAGCGGGAGGGCAGGGGGCTTATACAATGAGCAGTTCTTC.

This clonotype has at least ten counts. This chain links TRBV6-2 or TRBV6-3 with TRBJ2-5; TRBD1 agrees at 8 bases. Per the germline V gene, CDR1 is MNHEY and CDR2 is SVGEGT. Trimming cost V 8 bases and J 3 bases; bases outside gene matches: 17. This CDR3 spans 17 amino acids. This CDR3 reads CASRSRQGAGGEETQYF. Here the CDR3 DNA reads TGTGCCAGCCGTTCACGCCAGGGGGCGGGCGGGGAAGAGACCCAGTACTTC.

The genes are TRBV9 and TRBJ1-1; unclear D gene. Per germline, CDR1 SGDLS and CDR2 YYNGEE. Trimming cost V 4 bases and J 8 bases, with 18 bases left between them. This CDR3 contains 14 residues. CDR3 DNA: TGTGCCAGCAGCCCGACCGGTGAGCCAGCCGAAGCTTTCTTT. Amino acid sequence: CASSPTGEPAEAFF.

This clonotype came up a few times. The J gene is TRBJ1-2, the V gene TRBV15; 8 bases are shared with TRBD1. CDR3 length equals 15 residues. Germline V lookup: CDR1 LNHNV, CDR2 YYDKDF (reference sequence). The ends lost 2 bases at V and 5 bases at J; junction bases unmatched: 7. CDR3 coding DNA: TGTGCCACCAGCAGAACTAGACAGGGGCAATATGGCTACACCTTC. The encoded protein is CATSRTRQGQYGYTF.

This clonotype was seen a few times. The rearrangement joins TRBV4-3 to TRBJ1-1, with 7 bases lining up with TRBD1. The germline gives CDR1 LGHNA, CDR2 YSLEER. Trimming took 2 bases from V and 11 from J; bases not matched to a gene: 5. This CDR3 has 12 amino acids. The CDR3 region is CASSQRQGSAFF. The CDR3 DNA is TGCGCCAGCAGCCAACGACAGGGCAGCGCTTTCTTT.

This clonotype came up many times. The gene calls are TRBV5-1 and TRBJ2-5, with TRBD2 identical over 7 bases. This CDR3 is built from 13 residues. The germline V gene encodes CDR1 SGHRS and CDR2 YFSETQ. Trimming removed 2 bases from V and 4 bases from J; junction bases left unmatched: 2. The CDR3 bases are TGCGCCAGCAGCTTCACGGGGGGAGAGACCCAGTACTTC. This translates into CASSFTGGETQYF.

This clonotype was seen many times. This chain joins TRBV7-2 and TRBJ1-3, with D tentatively TRBD1 (5 bases). V lost 5 bases and J 1 base, leaving 15 bases between the germline ends. The CDR3 is 16 amino acids. Germline-derived CDR1 and CDR2 are SGHTA and FQGNSA. CDR3 nucleotide sequence: TGTGCCAGCAGCCAAAGCACCGCAGGGTCTGGAAACACCATATATTTT. Amino acids: CASSQSTAGSGNTIYF. Full variable domain (rest looked up from reference TRBV7-2 and TRBJ1-3): GAGVSQSPSNKVTEKGKDVELRCDPISGHTALYWYRQSLGQGLEFLIYFQGNSAPDKSGLPSDRFSAERTGGSVSTLTIQRTQQEDSAVYLCASSQSTAGSGNTIYFGEGSWLTVV.

This clonotype was picked up many times. CDR3 bases: TGCGCCACCGGGGCCACCGTTGGCGAGACCCAGTACTTC. Translated: CATGATVGETQYF. This chain connects TRBV5-1 to TRBJ2-5, with D possibly called TRBD1 or TRBD2 (5 bases each). The CDR3 covers 13 residues. The V and J ends lost 9 bases and 5 bases respectively, with 17 bases between them. Germline CDR1 is SGHRS and CDR2 is YFSETQ. The whole variable domain, remainder taken from reference TRBV5-1 and TRBJ2-5, is KAGVTQTPRYLIKTRGQQVTLSCSPISGHRSVSWYQQTPGQGLQFLFEYFSETQRNKGNFPGRFSGRQFSNSRSEMNVSTLELGDSALYLCATGATVGETQYFGPGTRLLVL.

The V gene is TRBV28, the J gene TRBJ2-3; TRBD2 aligns across 7 bases. Germline V gives CDR1 MDHEN, CDR2 SYDVKM. V trimming: 5 bases; J trimming: 2 bases; junction bases outside the gene matches: 13. CDR3 length: 17 amino acids. The CDR3 protein is CASSQWALGRATDTQYF. CDR3 in DNA: TGTGCCAGCAGTCAATGGGCTCTGGGGAGGGCCACAGATACGCAGTATTTT.

The genes are TRBV12-3 or TRBV12-4 and TRBJ2-7, with 7 bases fitting TRBD1. V was pared by 5 bases and J by 3 bases, with 13 bases of the junction left unmatched. This CDR3 is built from 16 residues. The CDR3 reads CASSGPRRQGHYEQYF. DNA of the CDR3: TGTGCCAGCAGTGGACCTCGGAGACAGGGCCACTACGAGCAGTACTTC.

Many counts were recorded for this clonotype. J is TRBJ2-1 and V is TRBV5-1; 8 bases are shared with TRBD1. Germline lookup yields CDR1 SGHRS and CDR2 YFSETQ. The length of the CDR3 is 14 residues. V shed 5 bases and J 8 bases; nucleotides not matched to a gene: 9. Here the CDR3 reads CASSQTGDGDEQFF. CDR3 nucleotides: TGCGCCAGCAGTCAGACAGGGGATGGGGATGAGCAGTTCTTC.

This clonotype was seen ten or more times. The gene calls are TRBV5-1 and TRBJ1-1, with D hard to call. Between the trimmed V and J ends, which lost 0 bases and 3 bases, there was a span of 15 bases. This CDR3 comprises 16 residues. CDR1 and CDR2 (germline): SGHRS, YFSETQ. CDR3 protein: CASSLARGWGYTEAFF. CDR3 in DNA: TGCGCCAGCAGCTTGGCCCGAGGCTGGGGATACACTGAAGCTTTCTTT.

The CDR3 is CASSPGLANEQYF. The CDR3 region has the DNA TGTGCCAGCAGCCCTGGACTAGCGAACGAGCAGTACTTC. V is TRBV7-9 and J is TRBJ2-7; TRBD2 matches 9 bases. V lost 5 bases to trimming and J lost 5 bases; unmatched junction nucleotides: 4. The CDR3 totals 13 residues. In germline, CDR1 is SEHNR, CDR2 FQNEAQ (reference sequence).

In its sample, this clonotype was seen a few times. The rearrangement joins TRBV12-3 or TRBV12-4 to TRBJ1-1; possibly TRBD1 for D (5 bases). The V and J ends lost 6 bases and 5 bases respectively, with 19 bases between them. The CDR3 totals 15 residues. The chain's CDR3 is CASSGTSGRGTEAFF. The CDR3 DNA reads TGTGCCAGCAGCGGGACCTCAGGGAGAGGGACTGAAGCTTTCTTT.

The genes are TRBV15 and TRBJ1-5, with 7 bases fitting TRBD1. The V gene end was trimmed by 0 bases and the J gene end by 7 bases; junction bases not matched to a gene: 12. Germline assignment: CDR1 LNHNV and CDR2 YYDKDF (reference sequence). The CDR3 is 17 amino acids. The CDR3 DNA follows: TGTGCCACCAGCAGAGATTATGTATCAGGGGGAGGCCAGCCCCAGCATTTT. Translation gives CATSRDYVSGGGQPQHF.

The sample holds a few counts of this clonotype. The rearrangement links TRBV19 to TRBJ2-7; 7 nucleotides align to TRBD1. Trimming cost V 4 bases and J 2 bases; bases outside gene matches: 5. Germline lookup yields CDR1 LNHDA and CDR2 SQIVND (reference sequence). This CDR3 is 14 amino acids long. The CDR3, as DNA: TGTGCCAGTAGTAGCGACAGGGTCGCCTACGAGCAGTACTTC. Translating it yields CASSSDRVAYEQYF.

The chain uses TRBV4-3 and TRBJ2-3, with TRBD2 matching over 8 bases. With 4 bases clipped from V and 5 bases from J, the junction kept 14 bases outside the gene matches. In germline, CDR1 is LGHNA, CDR2 YSLEER. The CDR3 is 17 amino acids. The CDR3 region is CASSPLGGAAFLDTQYF. As DNA, the CDR3 is TGCGCCAGCAGCCCTCTCGGGGGGGCCGCTTTTCTAGATACGCAGTATTTT.

The rearrangement joins TRBV5-1 to TRBJ2-1, with TRBD2 matching 7 bases. Germline trimming cut 4 bases from V and 12 bases from J; bases unmatched to any gene: 7. This CDR3 has 12 residues. Germline V gene sequence: CDR1 SGHRS, CDR2 YFSETQ. CDR3 DNA: TGCGCCAGCAGCCAAGTACCGGGGGGGCAGTTCTTC. Its translation: CASSQVPGGQFF.

This clonotype was seen a few times. The J gene is TRBJ1-2, the V gene TRBV7-6; no definite D call. Trimming cost V 4 bases and J 8 bases, with 17 bases left between them. Per germline, CDR1 SGHVS and CDR2 FNYEAQ. This CDR3 has 14 residues. The CDR3 DNA reads TGTGCCAGCAGCTCGGACGGATACTTTCCAGGCTACACCTTC. This translates into CASSSDGYFPGYTF.

This clonotype was detected a few times. The chain employs TRBV2 and TRBJ2-1; the D is unclear. Trimming removed 4 bases from V and 1 base from J, with 8 bases in between. The CDR3 totals 14 residues. Per the germline V gene, CDR1 is SNHLY and CDR2 is FYNNEI. The CDR3 protein is CASSAIASYNEQFF. CDR3 coding DNA: TGTGCCAGCAGTGCCATCGCTTCCTACAATGAGCAGTTCTTC. The variable domain in full, with the rest retrieved from reference TRBV2 and TRBJ2-1, is EPEVTQTPSHQVTQMGQEVILRCVPISNHLYFYWYRQILGQKVEFLVSFYNNEISEKSEIFDDQFSVERPDGSNFTLKIRSTKLEDSAMYFCASSAIASYNEQFFGPGTRLTVL.

V gene TRBV19 combines with J gene TRBJ2-4; D tentatively fits TRBD1 or TRBD2 (5 bases each). Trimming pared 5 bases from V and 8 bases from J, leaving 19 bases between. Germline CDR1 LNHDA, CDR2 SQIVND (reference sequence). The CDR3 spans 15 residues. The CDR3: CASSQSGPRSDIQYF. In DNA form, the CDR3 reads TGTGCCAGTAGTCAATCGGGACCGAGATCCGACATTCAGTACTTC.